The T cell receptor (beta chain) described here comes from a study of CD8 T cells in ankylosing spondylitis. This CDR3 has 14 amino acids. Worth noting for this clonotype: Antigen unknown.

Study-wide results and limits: Enrichment of disease-linked clones was reportedly significant in matched ankylosing spondylitis synovial fluid. One TCR beta motif, made up of about 8 highly homologous variants, appeared characteristic of ankylosing spondylitis blood.

Quantitative 5'-RACE was performed with molecular barcodes, and it yielded the TCR beta libraries. TCRdb processed the 5' RACE reads anew with MiXCR; each CDR3 protein has one entry. The sample carries roughly 150,000 distinct CDR3 sequences, around a third recorded once. Input material: synovial fluid, either unsorted or a sorted T cell fraction (not recorded which). This chain uses TRBV21-1 with TRBJ2-7; the table's D call, TRBD2, has no DNA check behind it. TRBV21-1 is recorded as a pseudogene. This TCR was recovered from a male donor with ankylosing spondylitis. For the CDR3, the DNA is TGTGCCAGCAGGACTATGACTAGTCTCGACGAGCAGTACTTC. This encodes CASRTMTSLDEQYF.